The 10 T cell receptor beta chains in this list originate from one sample, sequenced in a study of early T cells in non-severe SARS-CoV-2 infection (dated by TCRdb to about 2021). Library creation used 5' RACE. These reads were obtained on a NextSeq 500. TCRdb passed the public sequencing reads through fastp at Q25 and MiXCR, retaining productive beta sequences. Rows merge per CDR3 protein into single entries with the most common DNA and genes. The sample records fewer than 100,000 distinct CDR3 sequences, about 11% of which are singletons. The ten largest clones take up about 4.8% of the sample. Specimen: whole blood. The receptor set was obtained from an adult who was a healthcare worker with PCR-confirmed SARS-CoV-2 infection or an uninfected control (not recorded which).

The table lists this clonotype with a few counts. The gene calls are TRBV9 and TRBJ2-5; TRBD2 might be the D (5 bases). The germline V gene encodes CDR1 SGDLS and CDR2 YYNGEE. V lost 2 bases, J lost 5 bases, and 13 bases lay in between. The CDR3 is 14 amino acids. The CDR3 coding sequence is TGTGCCAGCAGCGTCGAGCGGTGGGAGGAGACCCAGTACTTC. Amino acids: CASSVERWEETQYF. Full variable domain (rest looked up from reference TRBV9 and TRBJ2-5): DSGVTQTPKHLITATGQRVTLRCSPRSGDLSVYWYQQSLDQGLQFLIQYYNGEERAKGNILERFSAQQFPDLHSELNLSSLELGDSALYFCASSVERWEETQYFGPGTRLLVL.

This clonotype was picked up many times. The rearrangement joins TRBV12-3 or TRBV12-4 to TRBJ2-2; D remains ambiguous. CDR3 size: 12 residues. V lost 7 bases to trimming and J lost 3 bases, with 6 bases between them. CDR3 sequence: CASKAYTGELFF. CDR3 nucleotides: TGTGCCAGCAAAGCCTACACCGGGGAGCTGTTTTTT.

This chain connects TRBV6-4 to TRBJ1-2, with a possible D match to TRBD1 (6 bases). Trimming stripped 3 bases from V and 4 bases from J, with 15 bases between. The CDR3 has 15 amino acids. Germline V gene sequence: CDR1 MRHNA, CDR2 SNTAGT. The CDR3 loop reads CASSEGGLDVYGYTF. In DNA form, the CDR3 reads TGTGCCAGCAGTGAAGGGGGGTTGGATGTCTATGGCTACACCTTC.

This clonotype came up many times. V and J are TRBV6-5 and TRBJ2-2; no firm D call. Between the trimmed V and J ends, which lost 11 bases and 6 bases, there was a span of 13 bases. The CDR3 loop spans 12 amino acids. From germline, CDR1 is MNHEY and CDR2 SVGAGI. CDR3 in amino acids: CASSIRSGELFF. Written as DNA, the CDR3 is TGTGCCTCCTCTATCAGGTCCGGGGAGCTGTTTTTT.

The table lists this clonotype with a few counts. This chain uses TRBV18 with TRBJ1-1; TRBD1 matches at 9 bases. V lost 3 bases to trimming and J lost 6 bases; unmatched junction nucleotides: 5. CDR3 length: 14 amino acids. Germline assignment: CDR1 KGHSH and CDR2 LQKENI. This chain's CDR3 is CASSPRTGDSEAFF. CDR3 sequence (DNA): TGTGCCAGCTCACCGCGGACAGGGGATTCTGAAGCTTTCTTT.

This clonotype was detected ten times or more. The rearrangement joins TRBV11-2 to TRBJ2-6; possibly TRBD1 for D (6 bases). The V gene's germline CDR1 is SGHAT and CDR2 FQNNGV. The V and J ends lost 0 bases and 2 bases respectively, with 17 bases between them. The CDR3 has 19 residues. This CDR3 is CASSLDRRQALPGANVLTF. CDR3 nucleotides: TGTGCCAGCAGCTTAGATCGGCGACAGGCCCTCCCTGGGGCCAACGTCCTGACTTTC.

The sample holds many counts of this clonotype. This chain joins TRBV7-9 and TRBJ1-1, with 9 bases lining up with TRBD1. The junction had 7 bases not matched to a gene; V was cut back by 2 bases and J by 0 bases. The CDR3 spans 17 residues. Per the germline V gene, CDR1 is SEHNR and CDR2 is FQNEAQ (reference sequence). The CDR3 DNA reads as TGTGCCAGCAGCTTAAGGACAGGGGACGTGGTGAACACTGAAGCTTTCTTT. Its translation is CASSLRTGDVVNTEAFF.

The chain combines TRBV5-1 with TRBJ1-2; D call uncertain. From germline, CDR1 is SGHRS and CDR2 YFSETQ. The CDR3 sequence is 13 residues long. V was trimmed by 3 bases and J by 3 bases, leaving 9 bases between them. CDR3 nucleotides: TGCGCCAGCAGCTATCAGAGGGACTATGGCTACACCTTC. It is translated as CASSYQRDYGYTF.

The gene calls are TRBV12-3 or TRBV12-4 and TRBJ1-3, with D unresolved. The CDR3 sequence is 15 residues long. Trimming cost V 6 bases and J 4 bases, with 16 bases left between them. The CDR3 loop is CASSQGSPAGNTIYF. The CDR3 bases are TGTGCCAGCAGCCAAGGCAGTCCCGCCGGAAACACCATATATTTT.

This clonotype turned up a few times. The rearrangement joins TRBV20-1 to TRBJ2-1, with 10 bases aligning to TRBD2. V trimming: 3 bases; J trimming: 3 bases; junction bases outside the gene matches: 11. Per germline, CDR1 DFQATT and CDR2 SNEGSKA (reference sequence). CDR3 length equals 17 residues. Written as DNA, the CDR3 is TGCAGTGCTAGCGGACTAGCGGAGTCGGCGGACTACAATGAGCAGTTCTTC. As protein: CSASGLAESADYNEQFF.